This paragraph reports one T cell receptor beta chain. This entry belongs to a study of radiation and T cells in renal cell carcinoma. Sequencing was performed with immunoSEQ multiplex PCR; in TCRdb, only in-frame clones are kept and a portion is missing. The profile shows 45,000 or so clones, around 83% of them singletons. The time point here: baseline pretreatment blood. Treatment here: 15 Gy SBRT to primary tumor, nephrectomy 4 weeks later. The input for sequencing was blood, taken from a patient whose treatment included radiotherapy and nephrectomy. The source is a woman in her seventies with renal cell carcinoma.

CDR3 sequence (DNA): TGTGCCAGCAGCGCACCGGGACAGAGAGAGACCCAGTACTTC. It translates to CASSAPGQRETQYF. This sequence joins TRBV9 and TRBJ2-5, with TRBD1 matching over 7 bases. Germline V gives CDR1 SGDLS, CDR2 YYNGEE. J gave up 4 bases and V 3 bases, and 6 bases lay outside the gene matches. This CDR3 has 14 residues.